Shown below are 30 T cell receptor beta chains from a single sample sequenced in a study of T-cell memory formation after mild COVID-19. TCRdb passed the 5' RACE reads through MiXCR, listing each CDR3 protein once. The sample carries about 90,000 distinct CDR3 sequences, about 13% recorded once. Sequencing was performed on PBMCs or a T cell subset sorted from them (not recorded which). The receptors here all came from an adult woman who had mild COVID-19 (a few samples of this study predate the infection). Cell type and time point are not known.

This clonotype was seen a handful of times. V gene TRBV30 combines with J gene TRBJ2-1; D tentatively fits TRBD1 or TRBD2 (5 bases each). CDR3 size: 13 residues. V was clipped by 1 base and J by 8 bases, with 12 bases between them. Germline lookup yields CDR1 GTSNPN and CDR2 SVGIG (reference sequence). CDR3 nucleotide sequence: TGTGCCTGGAGTGACGGGGTGGGGGATGAGCAGTTCTTC. Translated: CAWSDGVGDEQFF.

This clonotype was observed a handful of times. This rearrangement joins TRBV12-3 or TRBV12-4 to TRBJ2-1; TRBD2 might be the D (5 bases). The CDR3 is made up of 16 amino acids. V was clipped by 4 bases and J by 5 bases, with 18 bases between them. CDR3 sequence (DNA): TGTGCCAGCAGTTCCCGGTGGAGTAGCGCAAACAATGAGCAGTTCTTC. Translated: CASSSRWSSANNEQFF.

This clonotype was counted between two and nine times. The V gene is TRBV9, the J gene TRBJ2-1, with D possibly matching TRBD1 (6 bases). Trimming left V 1 base short and J 1 base short, with 6 bases between. The CDR3 extends over 14 amino acids. Germline CDR1 and CDR2: SGDLS and YYNGEE. In nucleotides, the CDR3 is TGTGCCAGCAGCGTAACAGGGTCCTACAATGAGCAGTTCTTC. Protein sequence: CASSVTGSYNEQFF.

The genes are TRBV5-6 and TRBJ1-1, with D uncertain. The length of the CDR3 is 15 residues. V gave up 5 bases and J gave up 1 base, with 15 bases separating them. CDR1 SGHDT and CDR2 YYEEEE come from the germline V gene. CDR3 in DNA: TGTGCCAGCAGAGTGCATGGGATGAGGAACACTGAAGCTTTCTTT. Its protein is CASRVHGMRNTEAFF.

The gene calls are TRBV7-8 and TRBJ2-1; 10 nucleotides match TRBD1. Germline CDR1 is SGHVS and CDR2 is FQNEAQ. The V gene end was trimmed by 6 bases and the J gene end by 4 bases; junction bases not matched to a gene: 6. The CDR3 covers 15 residues. The DNA of the CDR3 is TGTGCCAGCAGTTTTCCGGGACAGGGGTACAATGAGCAGTTCTTC. Translating gives CASSFPGQGYNEQFF.

There are a few counts of this clonotype. The chain combines TRBV13 with TRBJ1-2, with 7 bases fitting TRBD1. The J segment lost 2 bases and the V segment lost 5 bases, leaving 11 bases of the junction unmatched. The CDR3 has 16 residues. The germline V gene has CDR1 PRHDT and CDR2 FYEKMQ (reference sequence). The chain's CDR3 is CASSTNGGQKNYGYTF. CDR3 bases: TGTGCCAGCAGCACAAATGGGGGACAGAAGAACTATGGCTACACCTTC.

This clonotype was detected ten times or more. The rearrangement uses TRBV4-3 and TRBJ2-1, with 15 bases aligning to TRBD2. With V trimmed by 4 bases and J by 4 bases, 2 bases remained unmatched. This CDR3 spans 16 amino acids. Germline V CDR1 and CDR2: LGHNA, YSLEER. Here the CDR3 DNA reads TGCGCCAGCAGCCCTGGGACTAGCGGGAGGTACAATGAGCAGTTCTTC. Protein: CASSPGTSGRYNEQFF.

V is TRBV25-1 and J is TRBJ2-7; 8 nucleotides line up with TRBD1. V shed 3 bases, J shed 2 bases, and the junction held 9 bases outside the gene matches. The V gene's germline CDR1 is MGHDK and CDR2 SYGVNS. CDR3 length: 16 amino acids. The CDR3 coding sequence is TGTGCCAGCAGTGATGCCGGACAGGGAAAGGCCTACGAGCAGTACTTC. This sequence encodes CASSDAGQGKAYEQYF.

The genes are TRBV6-5 and TRBJ1-1; tentatively, D is TRBD1 (5 bases). CDR3 size: 16 residues. V was cut by 0 bases and J by 0 bases, with 11 bases left in between. Germline V gives CDR1 MNHEY, CDR2 SVGAGI. CDR3 bases: TGTGCCAGCAGTTACTCTTTGGGGCCAATGAACACTGAAGCTTTCTTT. Amino acids: CASSYSLGPMNTEAFF.

V is TRBV12-3 or TRBV12-4 and J is TRBJ2-5; D unclear. CDR3 length equals 13 residues. Trimming took off 1 base at V and 1 base at J, with 4 bases between the two ends. CDR3: CASSLEGQETQYF. The CDR3, as DNA: TGTGCCAGCAGTTTAGAAGGCCAAGAGACCCAGTACTTC.

There are a few counts of this clonotype. The chain couples TRBV25-1 to TRBJ2-5; tentative D call: TRBD2 (6 bases). Germline CDR1 and CDR2: MGHDK and SYGVNS. Trimming pared 3 bases from V and 0 bases from J, leaving 11 bases between. The CDR3 is 15 amino acids. This CDR3 reads CASSEGLMYQETQYF. The CDR3 region has the DNA TGTGCCAGCAGTGAGGGACTCATGTACCAAGAGACCCAGTACTTC. Using reference TRBV25-1 and TRBJ2-5 for the parts outside the CDR3, the full variable domain is EADIYQTPRYLVIGTGKKITLECSQTMGHDKMYWYQQDPGMELHLIHYSYGVNSTEKGDLSSESTVSRIRTEHFPLTLESARPSHTSQYLCASSEGLMYQETQYFGPGTRLLVL.

The chain is built from TRBV7-9 and TRBJ1-2; D is perhaps TRBD1 (5 bases). Looked up from germline, CDR1 is SEHNR and CDR2 is FQNEAQ (reference sequence). Trimming shortened V by 6 bases and J by 2 bases, and 19 bases separated the two germline ends. CDR3 size: 16 residues. The CDR3 protein is CASSELDSPLNYGYTF. The CDR3 DNA reads as TGTGCCAGCAGTGAACTTGACAGTCCCTTAAACTATGGCTACACCTTC.

This sequence joins TRBV5-1 and TRBJ2-7; 8 bases are shared with TRBD2. Unmatched junction bases numbered 12, after V lost 4 bases and J lost 6 bases. There are 15 residues in the CDR3. Germline CDR1 and CDR2: SGHRS and YFSETQ. The CDR3 bases are TGCGCCAGCAGCACCAAGGGAGCGGGGGAGGTCGAGCAGTACTTC. It codes for CASSTKGAGEVEQYF.

The rearrangement joins TRBV4-1 to TRBJ2-3, with TRBD2 identical over 11 bases. The CDR3 consists of 16 residues. V was clipped by 5 bases and J by 4 bases; unmatched bases: 8. CDR1 MGHRA and CDR2 YSYEKL come from the germline V gene. The CDR3 spells CASSSLSGGASDTQYF. The CDR3 coding sequence is TGCGCCAGCAGCTCTCTTAGCGGGGGGGCCTCAGATACGCAGTATTTT.

This clonotype was observed a few times. The genes are TRBV5-1 and TRBJ1-1, with D perhaps TRBD1 (5 bases). Trimming cost V 0 bases and J 4 bases, with 10 bases left between them. Germline values: CDR1 SGHRS, CDR2 YFSETQ. The CDR3 is 14 residues long. In nucleotides, the CDR3 is TGCGCCAGCAGCTTGGGTGGGGGAAGCACTGAAGCTTTCTTT. This gives the protein CASSLGGGSTEAFF.

This clonotype was found a few times. This rearrangement joins TRBV6-1 to TRBJ2-7, with D perhaps being TRBD1 or TRBD2 (5 bases each). The germline V gene encodes CDR1 MNHNS and CDR2 SASEGT. Trimming shortened V by 6 bases and J by 4 bases, and 16 bases separated the two germline ends. This CDR3 contains 14 residues. The CDR3 DNA is TGTGCCAGCAGAAAAGGGACCCTGGGATACGAGCAGTACTTC. Residues: CASRKGTLGYEQYF.

The CDR3 DNA sequence: TGTGCCAGCAGTTATGGTACGGACGGAGGCTACGAGCAGTACTTC. This codes for CASSYGTDGGYEQYF. J is TRBJ2-7 and V is TRBV27; perhaps TRBD2 as D (5 bases). Trimming removed 4 bases from V and 3 bases from J, with 16 bases in between. CDR3 size: 15 residues. Germline V gives CDR1 MNHEY, CDR2 SMNVEV (reference sequence).

This clonotype was counted many times. The CDR3 loop reads CASSHNTGELFF. CDR3 in DNA: TGTGCCAGCAGTCACAACACCGGGGAGCTGTTTTTT. The chain recombines TRBV27 with TRBJ2-2; D is unresolved. From germline, CDR1 is MNHEY and CDR2 SMNVEV (reference sequence). With 5 bases removed from V and 2 bases from J, the gap between germline ends came to 3 bases. The CDR3 covers 12 residues.

CDR3 amino acids: CASSLLAADTDTQYF. As DNA, the CDR3 is TGTGCCAGTAGCTTACTAGCGGCGGACACAGATACGCAGTATTTT. This rearrangement joins TRBV19 to TRBJ2-3; 8 positions agree with TRBD2. V lost 6 bases to trimming and J lost 2 bases; unmatched junction nucleotides: 7. The CDR3 sequence is 15 residues long. Germline V gives CDR1 LNHDA, CDR2 SQIVND (reference sequence). Full variable domain (outside the CDR3, taken from reference TRBV19 and TRBJ2-3): DGGITQSPKYLFRKEGQNVTLSCEQNLNHDAMYWYRQDPGQGLRLIYYSQIVNDFQKGDIAEGYSVSREKKESFPLTVTSAQKNPTAFYLCASSLLAADTDTQYFGPGTRLTVL.

This clonotype was counted at least ten times. The chain carries TRBV5-6 and TRBJ2-7; D call uncertain. This CDR3 region has 12 residues. Germline CDR1 reads SGHDT; CDR2 reads YYEEEE. Trimming removed 3 bases from V and 1 base from J, with 5 bases in between. CDR3 region: CASSYGSYEQYF. CDR3 nucleotide sequence: TGTGCCAGCAGCTATGGATCCTACGAGCAGTACTTC.

The table lists this clonotype with a few counts. This rearrangement joins TRBV4-1 to TRBJ2-1; 10 bases line up with TRBD1. J gave up 8 bases and V 0 bases, and 7 bases lay outside the gene matches. From germline, CDR1 is MGHRA and CDR2 YSYEKL. The CDR3 length is 16 residues. This CDR3 is CASSQEPTGGSYEQFF. CDR3 DNA: TGCGCCAGCAGCCAAGAACCGACAGGGGGCAGCTATGAGCAGTTCTTC.

A few counts support this clonotype. The CDR3 DNA reads as TGCAGTGCTAGACCCCTTGAGACCCAAGAGACCCAGTACTTC. It codes for CSARPLETQETQYF. The chain links TRBV20-1 to TRBJ2-5; unclear D gene. V lost 2 bases and J lost 1, with 11 bases in between. CDR1 is DFQATT and CDR2 is SNEGSKA in the germline V gene (reference sequence). This CDR3 comprises 14 residues.

This clonotype came up a few times. The DNA of the CDR3 is TGCAGCGTTCGACTAAGGGACACTGAAGCTTTCTTT. This gives the protein CSVRLRDTEAFF. The V and J genes are TRBV29-1 and TRBJ1-1; no firm D call. This CDR3 has 12 residues. Trimming shortened V by 5 bases and J by 3 bases, and 10 bases separated the two germline ends. Per the germline V gene, CDR1 is SQVTM and CDR2 is ANQGSEA.

This clonotype occurred once. The chain couples TRBV3-1 to TRBJ2-5, with TRBD2 matching 8 bases. This CDR3 spans 15 amino acids. Germline CDR1 and CDR2: LGHDT and YNNKEL (reference sequence). J gave up 7 bases and V 3 bases, and 10 bases lay outside the gene matches. The CDR3: CASSHVGGGRRTQYF. CDR3 nucleotide sequence: TGTGCCAGCAGCCATGTGGGGGGCGGGAGGAGGACCCAGTACTTC.

The chain uses TRBV4-1 and TRBJ1-2; D is uncertain. The CDR3 sequence is 13 residues long. Germline CDR1 reads MGHRA; CDR2 reads YSYEKL. The V end was cut by 1 base, the J end by 8 bases, with 11 bases between. The CDR3 DNA sequence: TGCGCCAGCAGCCAAGTGCGGGCTGACGGCTACACCTTC. Its translation is CASSQVRADGYTF.

This clonotype was counted only a few times. The chain combines TRBV11-2 with TRBJ2-5, with D maybe TRBD2 (6 bases). The germline gives CDR1 SGHAT, CDR2 FQNNGV. V lost 4 bases and J 3 bases, leaving 15 bases between the germline ends. This CDR3 comprises 15 residues. CDR3 region: CASSSWGDLEETQYF. The CDR3 bases are TGTGCCAGCAGCTCCTGGGGGGACTTGGAAGAGACCCAGTACTTC.

The chain joins TRBV18 to TRBJ1-2; D call uncertain. CDR3 length: 14 amino acids. CDR1 and CDR2 (germline): KGHSH, LQKENI. V was pared by 5 bases and J by 4 bases, with 14 bases between. The CDR3 DNA is TGTGCCAGCTCATTAGAGGAAAACGGCTATGGCTACACCTTC. This codes for CASSLEENGYGYTF.

In its sample, this clonotype was seen a few times. The V gene is TRBV7-9, the J gene TRBJ2-1; D is unclear. With 4 bases removed from V and 8 bases from J, the gap between germline ends came to 15 bases. CDR1 and CDR2 from the germline V gene are SEHNR and FQNEAQ (reference sequence). The CDR3 loop spans 14 amino acids. CDR3 in amino acids: CASSSTQIFDEQFF. The CDR3 region has the DNA TGTGCCAGCAGCTCCACCCAGATATTCGATGAGCAGTTCTTC.

The chain employs TRBV13 and TRBJ2-3, with TRBD2 matching 13 bases. Germline CDR1 is PRHDT and CDR2 is FYEKMQ (reference sequence). The length of the CDR3 is 16 residues. The V segment lost 5 bases and the J segment 5 bases; nucleotides outside the gene matches: 7. CDR3: CASSLGLAGEKDTQYF. CDR3 coding DNA: TGTGCCAGCAGCCTCGGACTAGCGGGGGAAAAAGATACGCAGTATTTT.

The chain is built from TRBV4-1 and TRBJ2-3; D call uncertain. The CDR3 has 13 amino acids. The germline V gene encodes CDR1 MGHRA and CDR2 YSYEKL. V lost 5 bases and J 0 bases, leaving 6 bases between the germline ends. The DNA for the CDR3 is TGCGCCAGCAGCTCCTCTAGCACAGATACGCAGTATTTT. Amino acids: CASSSSSTDTQYF.